These 29 T cell receptor beta chains share one sample of origin, sequenced in a study of OX40 agonist ivuxolimab in advanced cancers. The method was immunoSEQ multiplex PCR; TCRdb's version includes in-frame clones alone and lacks a portion of them. Among 83,000 or so clones listed, about 81% were seen once. The material was CD4+ or CD8+ T cells sorted from blood, obtained in a trial of the OX40 agonist ivuxolimab. The receptors were gathered from an adult with an advanced solid tumor such as melanoma, head and neck, liver or kidney cancer.

The chain links TRBV9 to TRBJ2-1; D is unclear. The V gene lost 4 bases and the J gene lost 0 bases, with 11 bases spanning the gap. The CDR3 extends over 15 amino acids. Germline loops: CDR1 SGDLS, CDR2 YYNGEE. This CDR3 is CASSPGSFSYNEQFF. The DNA for the CDR3 is TGTGCCAGCAGCCCCGGCTCGTTCTCCTACAATGAGCAGTTCTTC.

The sample holds one count of this clone. The rearrangement links TRBV30 to TRBJ1-4; possibly TRBD1 for D (5 bases). The CDR3 has 14 residues. Germline CDR1 is GTSNPN and CDR2 is SVGIG (reference sequence). Trimming took off 0 bases at V and 7 bases at J, with 12 bases between the two ends. The CDR3 region is CAWSVIPRGEKLFF. CDR3 coding DNA: TGTGCCTGGAGTGTAATACCTAGGGGTGAAAAACTGTTTTTT.

The gene calls are TRBV18 and TRBJ1-4; D is undetermined. Looked up from germline, CDR1 is KGHSH and CDR2 is LQKENI. CDR3 length equals 14 residues. The V end lost 4 bases, the J end lost 4 bases, and 10 bases lay between the germline ends. CDR3 sequence: CASSRAADNEKLFF. The CDR3 region has the DNA TGTGCCAGCTCACGCGCAGCTGATAATGAAAAACTGTTTTTT.

The chain has TRBV27 and TRBJ1-2; D perhaps matches TRBD1 (5 bases). Trimming left V 5 bases short and J 0 bases short, with 19 bases between. The length of the CDR3 is 17 residues. Germline assignment: CDR1 MNHEY and CDR2 SMNVEV (reference sequence). This CDR3 is CASSPQLTQVANYGYTF. The CDR3, as DNA: TGTGCCAGCAGTCCCCAACTCACACAGGTAGCTAACTATGGCTACACCTTC.

About this clone: Within the sample, other DNA sequences also encode this same CDR3. The chain joins TRBV19 to TRBJ2-6; unclear D gene. Germline V gene data show CDR1 as LNHDA and CDR2 as SQIVND (reference sequence). With 3 bases removed from V and 0 bases from J, the gap between germline ends came to 9 bases. The CDR3 is 16 residues long. CDR3 bases: TGTGCCAGTAGTATCTTCTCGGGCTCTGGGGCCAACGTCCTGACTTTC. As protein: CASSIFSGSGANVLTF.

V and J are TRBV6-5 and TRBJ1-2, with D uncertain. The germline V gene has CDR1 MNHEY and CDR2 SVGAGI. The CDR3 sequence is 13 residues long. V gave up 2 bases and J gave up 4 bases, with 8 bases separating them. The CDR3 DNA follows: TGTGCCAGCAGTTACGAAGGGCCCTATGGCTACACCTTC. The encoded protein is CASSYEGPYGYTF.

This clone has only a few counts. The genes are TRBV30 and TRBJ2-7, with 8 bases identical to TRBD2. The V gene end was trimmed by 1 base and the J gene end by 6 bases; junction bases not matched to a gene: 5. This CDR3 contains 13 residues. Germline values: CDR1 GTSNPN, CDR2 SVGIG (reference sequence). The CDR3 DNA reads as TGTGCCTGGAGTGGACTAGCGTCTTTCGAGCAGTACTTC. Protein sequence: CAWSGLASFEQYF.

J is TRBJ1-3 and V is TRBV10-3; TRBD1 matches 10 bases. Germline CDR1 is ENHRY and CDR2 is SYGVKD. Trimming took 5 bases from V and 4 from J; bases not matched to a gene: 2. The CDR3 sequence is 14 residues long. The CDR3 coding sequence is TGTGCCATCAGTCTGGGACAGGGGGGAAACACCATATATTTT. Its translation: CAISLGQGGNTIYF.

The V call is TRBV27, the J call TRBJ2-7; D assignment may be TRBD1 or TRBD2 (7 bases each). The CDR3 has 15 residues. Trimming took 2 bases from V and 3 from J, leaving 14 bases between them. CDR1 and CDR2 from the germline V gene are MNHEY and SMNVEV (reference sequence). The CDR3 reads CASSLRGREIYEQYF. The DNA of the CDR3 is TGTGCCAGCAGTTTAAGGGGGCGGGAGATCTACGAGCAGTACTTC.

The chain joins TRBV7-6 to TRBJ1-6; 10 bases line up with TRBD1. V lost 4 bases to trimming and J lost 7 bases; unmatched junction nucleotides: 1. In germline, CDR1 is SGHVS, CDR2 FNYEAQ. CDR3 length equals 14 residues. CDR3 in DNA: TGTGCCAGCAGCTCGGACAGGGGGAATTCACCCCTCCACTTT. Its translation is CASSSDRGNSPLHF.

The V and J genes are TRBV19 and TRBJ2-3; D not certain. The ends were cut back, 4 bases at V and 0 bases at J, with 11 bases in the middle. The CDR3 sequence is 15 residues long. CDR1 is LNHDA, CDR2 SQIVND, per germline (reference sequence). CDR3 DNA: TGTGCCAGTAGTAACCCATGGGCTAGCACAGATACGCAGTATTTT. Amino acids: CASSNPWASTDTQYF.

DNA of the CDR3: TGTGCCAGCAGCGTACTGGGTAACTCTAACTATGGCTACACCTTC. It encodes CASSVLGNSNYGYTF. The rearrangement joins TRBV9 to TRBJ1-2; no definite D call. This CDR3 has 15 residues. Germline V gene lookup returns CDR1 SGDLS and CDR2 YYNGEE. The V end was cut by 1 base, the J end by 0 bases, with 10 bases between.

The chain carries TRBV6-1 and TRBJ1-1, with TRBD1 matching 7 bases. V trimming: 4 bases; J trimming: 1 base; junction bases outside the gene matches: 6. Germline values: CDR1 MNHNS, CDR2 SASEGT. The CDR3 is 15 residues long. In DNA form, the CDR3 reads TGTGCCAGCAGTGCACCCAACAGGGGGAACACTGAAGCTTTCTTT. Encoded protein: CASSAPNRGNTEAFF.

V usage is TRBV5-1 and J usage is TRBJ2-5; TRBD1 aligns across 7 bases. The ends lost 4 bases at V and 11 bases at J; junction bases unmatched: 11. The CDR3 sequence is 13 residues long. CDR1 SGHRS and CDR2 YFSETQ come from the germline V gene. The DNA of the CDR3 is TGCGCCAGCAGCGGGCCCCCAGACAGGGAGCAGTACTTC. Translation gives CASSGPPDREQYF.

The rearrangement links TRBV5-8 to TRBJ2-5; 11 bases match TRBD2. The germline CDR1 and CDR2 sequences are SGHTS and YDEGEE. The CDR3 runs to 14 residues. V shed 0 bases and J 7 bases; nucleotides not matched to a gene: 2. The CDR3 region is CASSLGTSGGTQYF. As DNA, the CDR3 is TGTGCCAGCAGCTTGGGTACTAGCGGGGGGACCCAGTACTTC. The full variable domain, with the rest looked up from reference TRBV5-8 and TRBJ2-5, is EAGVTQSPTHLIKTRGQQATLRCSPISGHTSVYWYQQALGLGLQFLLWYDEGEERNRGNFPPRFSGRQFPNYSSELNVNALELEDSALYLCASSLGTSGGTQYFGPGTRLLVL.

This clone was found once. The J gene is TRBJ2-3, the V gene TRBV7-8; 7 bases align to TRBD1. Germline lookup yields CDR1 SGHVS and CDR2 FQNEAQ. The CDR3 loop spans 16 amino acids. J gave up 1 base and V 5 bases, and 9 bases lay outside the gene matches. CDR3 loop: CASSPRQGEGTDTQYF. CDR3 DNA sequence: TGTGCCAGCAGCCCCCGACAGGGAGAGGGCACAGATACGCAGTATTTT. The full variable domain, in which reference TRBV7-8 and TRBJ2-3 provide the parts outside the CDR3, is GAGVSQSPRYKVAKRGQDVALRCDPISGHVSLFWYQQALGQGPEFLTYFQNEAQLDKSGLPSDRFFAERPEGSVSTLKIQRTQQEDSAVYLCASSPRQGEGTDTQYFGPGTRLTVL.

J is TRBJ2-1 and V is TRBV5-4; D is unclear. The CDR3 consists of 14 residues. The germline V gene has CDR1 SGHNT and CDR2 YYREEE (reference sequence). The V and J ends lost 2 bases and 0 bases respectively, with 6 bases between them. CDR3 nucleotides: TGTGCCAGCAGCTTAAAGGGCTCCTACAATGAGCAGTTCTTC. Its protein is CASSLKGSYNEQFF.

The gene calls are TRBV7-6 and TRBJ2-1, with 8 bases identical to TRBD2. V trimming: 5 bases; J trimming: 0 bases; junction bases outside the gene matches: 0. There are 14 residues in the CDR3. Germline CDR1 is SGHVS and CDR2 is FNYEAQ. This chain's CDR3 is CASSRGGSYNEQFF. CDR3 sequence (DNA): TGTGCCAGCAGCCGGGGGGGCTCCTACAATGAGCAGTTCTTC.

A single count supports this clone. This rearrangement joins TRBV5-1 to TRBJ2-7, with D possibly being TRBD2 (6 bases). Germline V lookup: CDR1 SGHRS, CDR2 YFSETQ. CDR3 size: 13 residues. Trimming shortened V by 4 bases and J by 6 bases, and 14 bases separated the two germline ends. In DNA, the CDR3 is TGCGCCAGCAGCCGGCTGGGGGGTTTCGAGCAGTACTTC. This translates into CASSRLGGFEQYF.

This clone was recorded once. The V call is TRBV6-5, the J call TRBJ2-2; 14 bases are a match to TRBD2. The CDR3 has 15 amino acids. The J segment lost 7 bases and the V segment lost 6 bases, leaving 4 bases of the junction unmatched. The germline V gene has CDR1 MNHEY and CDR2 SVGAGI. The CDR3 region has the DNA TGTGCCAGCAGGGGACTAGCGGGAGCCGTCGGGGAGCTGTTTTTT. Translating gives CASRGLAGAVGELFF.

This clone has only one observation. This chain connects TRBV5-5 to TRBJ1-5; 8 nucleotides match TRBD1. The CDR3 totals 13 residues. The V gene's germline CDR1 is SGHKS and CDR2 YYEKEE (reference sequence). The J segment lost 6 bases and the V segment lost 5 bases, leaving 4 bases of the junction unmatched. The CDR3 sequence: CASRTGDGQPQHF. CDR3 nucleotides: TGTGCCAGCAGGACAGGGGACGGTCAGCCCCAGCATTTT.

The gene calls are TRBV11-2 and TRBJ1-6; D is possibly TRBD1 (5 bases). Germline values: CDR1 SGHAT, CDR2 FQNNGV. The V and J ends lost 2 bases and 12 bases respectively, with 17 bases between them. The CDR3 runs to 15 residues. The CDR3 DNA reads as TGTGCCAGCAGCTTATTGCAGGGATTTGGGGGACCCCTCCACTTT. This sequence encodes CASSLLQGFGGPLHF.

The chain uses TRBV4-3 and TRBJ1-1; D is unclear. The CDR3 spans 13 residues. The germline gives CDR1 LGHNA, CDR2 YSLEER. V was trimmed by 4 bases and J by 6 bases, leaving 12 bases between them. In DNA form, the CDR3 reads TGCGCCAGCAGCCTAGGCAAGACGTCTGAAGCTTTCTTT. It codes for CASSLGKTSEAFF.

This clone appeared a few times. The V and J genes are TRBV9 and TRBJ1-6; tentatively, D is TRBD1 (6 bases). Germline loops: CDR1 SGDLS, CDR2 YYNGEE. The CDR3 extends over 15 amino acids. Trimming took 4 bases from V and 7 from J, leaving 15 bases between them. As DNA, the CDR3 is TGTGCCAGCAGCTCTCGGACAGAGGGGAATTCACCCCTCCACTTT. It encodes CASSSRTEGNSPLHF.

The gene calls are TRBV18 and TRBJ1-1; D gene unclear. This CDR3 region has 15 residues. V lost 4 bases and J lost 2, with 14 bases in between. Germline V gene sequence: CDR1 KGHSH, CDR2 LQKENI. For the CDR3, the DNA is TGTGCCAGCTCACACACTGAGGAGTTCAACACTGAAGCTTTCTTT. This sequence encodes CASSHTEEFNTEAFF.

The CDR3 loop is CASTSGMTGANVLTF. The CDR3 DNA reads TGTGCCAGCACTAGCGGGATGACTGGGGCCAACGTCCTGACTTTC. V gene TRBV6-6 combines with J gene TRBJ2-6; the match to TRBD2 covers 9 bases. The germline CDR1 and CDR2 sequences are MNHNY and SVGAGI (reference sequence). The CDR3 is 15 amino acids. V gave up 7 bases and J gave up 2 bases; unmatched junction bases: 3.

The V gene is TRBV18, the J gene TRBJ1-2; possible D gene TRBD1, 5 bases. The CDR3 totals 17 residues. The V end was cut by 6 bases, the J end by 2 bases, with 22 bases between. Germline assignment: CDR1 KGHSH and CDR2 LQKENI. CDR3 sequence: CASSPRREVGQNYGYTF. The CDR3 nucleotides are TGTGCCAGCTCTCCTCGAAGGGAAGTGGGGCAGAACTATGGCTACACCTTC.

The gene calls are TRBV16 and TRBJ2-5; D is unresolved. CDR1 and CDR2 from the germline V gene are KGHSY and FQNENV. The CDR3 loop spans 15 amino acids. V lost 4 bases, J lost 4 bases, and 16 bases lay in between. The DNA for the CDR3 is TGTGCCAGCAGCCCCTCGTGGACGGCCCGAGAGACCCAGTACTTC. Translating gives CASSPSWTARETQYF.

The chain joins TRBV19 to TRBJ1-4; 9 bases map to TRBD1. Germline CDR1 and CDR2: LNHDA and SQIVND (reference sequence). The CDR3 spans 15 residues. J lost 7 bases, V lost 3 bases, and 6 bases had no gene match. The CDR3 DNA is TGTGCCAGTAGTATGCAAACAGGGGGCGTTGAAAAACTGTTTTTT. Protein sequence: CASSMQTGGVEKLFF.